This T cell receptor (beta chain) came from a study of regulatory T cells in long-lasting Graves disease. Study-level background: Freshly diagnosed Graves' patients had used antithyroid drugs for under 3 months. Study-level findings and limits: Investigators studied peripheral blood only, not thyroid tissue.

TCR beta libraries were built with iRepertoire HTBI primers and Arm-PCR of CDR3 regions. One entry per CDR3 protein results from TCRdb running MiXCR on the multiplex PCR reads. This sample yields 560,000 or so distinct CDR3 sequences, of which 16% are seen a single time; around 12% belongs to the top ten. Time point noted: newly diagnosed GD, antithyroid drugs for less than 3 months. The TCR library was made from RNA extracted from PBMCs. CDR1 and CDR2 (germline): MNHEY, SVGEGT. V gave up 4 bases and J gave up 3 bases; unmatched junction bases: 4. The CDR3 runs 14 residues. Concerning this clonotype itself: Its matching antigen is unknown.

These sequences were also reported in another study, on T cells in Graves' hyperthyroidism and ophthalmopathy. That study adds: Blood also carried most thyroid clonotypes expanded above 0.001.

This material consisted of peripheral blood mononuclear cells (PBMCs), taken at new diagnosis, from a patient treated with antithyroid drugs. This chain links TRBV6-2 or TRBV6-3 with TRBJ1-1; 8 bases align to TRBD1. This sequence was found in a man aged 18 to 35 with Graves disease. In DNA form, the CDR3 reads TGTGCCAGCAGTTTCCAGGGGGCCTACACTGAAGCTTTCTTT. This translates into CASSFQGAYTEAFF.